This T cell receptor (beta chain) came from a study of cytomegalovirus exposure and HLA in healthy donors. PCR primers comprised 60 Vbeta and 13 Jbeta primers. The assay was immunoSEQ multiplex PCR, and TCRdb's table has in-frame clones only and misses some. The data contain 150,000 to 250,000 clones, 75% to 85% of them singletons. This TCR was recovered from a girl aged 10 to 17 in good health and CMV-seropositive. Sequenced: PBMCs.

The CDR3 DNA follows: TGTGCCAGCAGTGAAGGGGGCGGAACTGAAGCTTTCTTT. Its protein product is CASSEGGGTEAFF. This sequence joins TRBV6-1 and TRBJ1-1, with a possible D match to TRBD1 (5 bases). V was pared by 1 base and J by 5 bases, with 8 bases between. This CDR3 contains 13 residues. Germline values: CDR1 MNHNS, CDR2 SASEGT.